The present T cell receptor (beta chain) was sequenced within a study of T cell repertoires in cytomegalovirus infection. On the study more broadly: CMV infection together with matching HLA type was indicated by public TCR beta signatures. Regarding the study as a whole: HLA-C-restricted CMV clonotypes gave the most frequent clonotype in two of eight donors. CMV carriers having the relevant HLA were flagged by cumulative public TCR beta family frequency.

CDR1 and CDR2 (germline): KGHSH, LQKENI. Trimming removed 5 bases from V and 2 bases from J; junction bases left unmatched: 11. CDR3 length: 17 residues. As for this clonotype: Its antigen remains unknown.

Each CDR3 protein is one row after TCRdb ran MiXCR on the reads. In the table there are under 600,000 distinct CDR3 sequences, approximately 16% of which are singletons. The chain carries TRBV18 and TRBJ2-1, with 8 nucleotides matching TRBD1. The TCR comes from a human donor in good health (CMV status not recorded). Some clones in this sample may be carry-over from other donors' samples. The sample consisted of CD8+ T cells from PBMCs. CDR3 DNA: TGTGCCAGCTCATTGCTGGACAGGGAGCCCCCCTACAATGAGCAGTTCTTC. Residues: CASSLLDREPPYNEQFF.